The text below deals with one T cell receptor beta chain. Primers used in a second PCR of roughly 6 to 11 cycles were a sample-barcoded 5' primer and a J-beta primer mix. Using its own MiXCR run on the 5' RACE reads, TCRdb lists one record per CDR3 protein. The sample lists about 1.1 million distinct CDR3 sequences, under 40% seen once, with around 12% in the top ten. PBMCs numbering at least 7 million were isolated per sample. The data are from a study of blood T cells in healthy people across ages. CDR3 size: 11 residues. V is TRBV21-1 and J is TRBJ2-1; the table names TRBD2, a call not compared with the DNA. TRBV21-1 is given as a pseudogene. The TCR was taken from a man aged 18 to 30 in good health. The sample taken for sequencing was blood. The chain's CDR3 is CASGGREPQFF. The CDR3 region has the DNA TGTGCCAGCGGCGGACGGGAGCCGCAGTTCTTC.